What follows are 16 T cell receptor beta chains derived from one specimen sequenced in a study of CD8+ T cells in alopecia areata. Sequencing used cDNA as its template, made by extracting RNA and reverse transcribing it. Repertoires were generated with immunoSEQ multiplex PCR, while TCRdb's copy carries only in-frame clones and drops some. This table holds 200,000 to 250,000 clones, approximately 57% found once. Treatment specified: oral pan-JAK inhibitor, 5-10 mg twice daily. This sample comprised CD4+ T cells sorted from blood, obtained at week 4, from a patient treated with tofacitinib. These TCRs come from a human donor with alopecia areata.

The gene calls are TRBV5-6 and TRBJ1-2, with D possibly being TRBD1 (5 bases). CDR3 length equals 13 residues. Germline CDR1 is SGHDT and CDR2 is YYEEEE. Trimming removed 0 bases from V and 4 bases from J, with 7 bases in between. The CDR3 DNA is TGTGCCAGCAGCTTGGACAGGACCTATGGCTACACCTTC. It codes for CASSLDRTYGYTF.

This clone has at least ten counts. The V call is TRBV5-1, the J call TRBJ2-3, with 11 bases that match TRBD2. CDR1 and CDR2 (germline): SGHRS, YFSETQ. The V gene end was trimmed by 1 base and the J gene end by 2 bases; junction bases not matched to a gene: 9. The CDR3 length is 18 residues. The CDR3 DNA follows: TGCGCCAGCAGCTTGAGCCCACTAGCGGGGGCCTCCACAGATACGCAGTATTTT. Translated, it gives CASSLSPLAGASTDTQYF.

In its sample, this clone was seen a few times. The rearrangement links TRBV30 to TRBJ2-2; weak D call: TRBD2 (6 bases). The CDR3 is 20 amino acids. Trimming removed 0 bases at V and 1 base at J, with 24 bases between. Looked up from germline, CDR1 is GTSNPN and CDR2 is SVGIG (reference sequence). Here the CDR3 reads CAWSVGGLGLQAKNTGELFF. Here the CDR3 DNA reads TGTGCCTGGAGTGTCGGTGGGTTGGGACTTCAAGCTAAGAACACCGGGGAGCTGTTTTTT.

This clone was counted only a few times. The chain joins TRBV4-3 to TRBJ2-6; D might be TRBD1 (6 bases). The germline CDR1 and CDR2 sequences are LGHNA and YSLEER. The CDR3 runs 15 residues. The V gene lost 3 bases and the J gene lost 3 bases, with 9 bases spanning the gap. The DNA for the CDR3 is TGCGCCAGCAGCCACCAAGGGGGTGGGGCCAACGTCCTGACTTTC. It is translated as CASSHQGGGANVLTF.

The V gene is TRBV18, the J gene TRBJ2-3; the D gene is possibly TRBD2 (5 bases). This CDR3 comprises 15 residues. Trimming removed 3 bases from V and 2 bases from J, with 12 bases in between. In germline, CDR1 is KGHSH, CDR2 LQKENI. The CDR3 DNA is TGTGCCAGCTCACCGAGAGGGCGGATCACAGATACGCAGTATTTT. Amino acids: CASSPRGRITDTQYF.

V and J are TRBV2 and TRBJ2-1; 7 nucleotides line up with TRBD2. The germline CDR1 and CDR2 sequences are SNHLY and FYNNEI. The trim removed 8 bases at V and 1 base at J, leaving 14 bases unmatched. There are 17 residues in the CDR3. CDR3 DNA: TGTGCCAGCCGAGAATCGCTAGCGGTGTATTCCTACAATGAGCAGTTCTTC. It encodes CASRESLAVYSYNEQFF.

The V and J genes are TRBV29-1 and TRBJ2-1, with a possible D match to TRBD2 (6 bases). This CDR3 is built from 14 residues. V lost 7 bases, J lost 5 bases, and 18 bases lay in between. The V gene's germline CDR1 is SQVTM and CDR2 ANQGSEA. The CDR3 sequence: CSAMALAVHNEQFF. The CDR3 coding sequence is TGCAGCGCTATGGCTTTAGCGGTACACAATGAGCAGTTCTTC.

V gene TRBV9 combines with J gene TRBJ2-5; 9 nucleotides line up with TRBD2. V dropped 2 bases and J dropped 5; count of bases not matched to a gene: 4. From germline, CDR1 is SGDLS and CDR2 YYNGEE. This CDR3 is 14 amino acids long. The CDR3 DNA follows: TGTGCCAGCAGCGTGGTGAGCGGGGGGGAGACCCAGTACTTC. It translates to CASSVVSGGETQYF.

This clone was recorded at least ten times. This chain links TRBV6-1 with TRBJ2-2, with 12 bases fitting TRBD2. With 7 bases clipped from V and 6 bases from J, the junction kept 6 bases outside the gene matches. Per the germline V gene, CDR1 is MNHNS and CDR2 is SASEGT. This CDR3 has 15 residues. The CDR3 region is CASNPTSGGSGELFF. The CDR3 DNA follows: TGTGCCAGCAATCCGACTAGCGGGGGCTCCGGGGAGCTGTTTTTT.

DNA of the CDR3: TGCGCCAGCACTCCGGGACAGACCCACTATGGCTACACCTTC. Translating gives CASTPGQTHYGYTF. The chain joins TRBV5-1 to TRBJ1-2; 7 bases are shared with TRBD1. The CDR3 totals 14 residues. CDR1 and CDR2 (germline): SGHRS, YFSETQ. Germline trimming cut 6 bases from V and 3 bases from J; bases unmatched to any gene: 8.

This clone was seen just once. This chain uses TRBV4-3 with TRBJ2-1, with TRBD1 matching over 8 bases. The CDR3 is 16 residues long. V dropped 0 bases and J dropped 9; count of bases not matched to a gene: 10. The germline CDR1 and CDR2 sequences are LGHNA and YSLEER. CDR3 in amino acids: CASSQDPQGAGGEQFF. DNA of the CDR3: TGCGCCAGCAGCCAAGATCCCCAGGGGGCCGGCGGTGAGCAGTTCTTC.

The rearrangement uses TRBV7-2 and TRBJ1-1; no reliable D call. The germline V gene has CDR1 SGHTA and CDR2 FQGNSA. V was trimmed by 3 bases and J by 6 bases, leaving 8 bases between them. The CDR3 is made up of 12 amino acids. CDR3 coding DNA: TGTGCCAGCAGCTTTCGGGGAGCTGAAGCTTTCTTT. This encodes CASSFRGAEAFF. The full variable domain, rest sourced from reference TRBV7-2 and TRBJ1-1, is GAGVSQSPSNKVTEKGKDVELRCDPISGHTALYWYRQSLGQGLEFLIYFQGNSAPDKSGLPSDRFSAERTGGSVSTLTIQRTQQEDSAVYLCASSFRGAEAFFGQGTRLTVV.

On this clone itself: Other DNA sequences of this sample code for an identical CDR3. The rearrangement joins TRBV30 to TRBJ1-5; no clear D gene. The CDR3 has 13 amino acids. V lost 0 bases to trimming and J lost 0 bases, with 3 bases between them. Germline V gene sequence: CDR1 GTSNPN, CDR2 SVGIG (reference sequence). CDR3 region: CAWSVSSNQPQHF. CDR3 sequence (DNA): TGTGCCTGGAGTGTGAGTAGCAATCAGCCCCAGCATTTT.

V usage is TRBV6-5 and J usage is TRBJ1-2; 9 nucleotides match TRBD1. Germline trimming cut 6 bases from V and 5 bases from J; bases unmatched to any gene: 7. This CDR3 region has 14 residues. Germline loops: CDR1 MNHEY, CDR2 SVGAGI. The CDR3, as DNA: TGTGCCAGCAGCAAAACAGGGGGCTCATATGGCTACACCTTC. Protein: CASSKTGGSYGYTF.

The chain is built from TRBV12-5 and TRBJ1-1, with D unclear. V was trimmed by 0 bases and J by 0 bases, leaving 11 bases between them. Germline V lookup: CDR1 LGHNT, CDR2 FRNRAP. The CDR3 extends over 16 amino acids. This CDR3 reads CASGLVIGSVNTEAFF. The CDR3 nucleotides are TGTGCTAGTGGTTTGGTAATAGGGTCGGTGAACACTGAAGCTTTCTTT.

The chain combines TRBV28 with TRBJ1-2; D gene uncertain. This CDR3 comprises 13 residues. Germline V gene data show CDR1 as MDHEN and CDR2 as SYDVKM. Trimming removed 1 base from V and 5 bases from J, with 8 bases in between. CDR3 nucleotides: TGTGCCAGCAGTTTATTAGACGGGTATGGCTACACCTTC. It codes for CASSLLDGYGYTF.